A selection of T cell receptor beta chains follows, all from one sample in a study of T cell responses to AZD1222 COVID-19 vaccine. The assay was immunoSEQ multiplex PCR, and TCRdb's table has in-frame clones only and misses some. The sample yields approximately 100,000 clones, approximately 90% seen once. Sample: peripheral blood, taken on day 0 of AZD1222 vaccination. These receptors all come from an adult in good health. Both conserved end residues are part of each CDR3. The order of the fields is CDR3 length, V gene, CDR3 protein.

15	TRBV30	CAWTLHGTPNQPQHF
12	TRBV10-3	CAISDGPYEQYF
13	TRBV12-3/TRBV12-4	CASSYSGALEAFF
17	TRBV5-1	CASSLAGTATSGDTIYF
13	TRBV19	CASSIWGAYGYTF
15	TRBV19	CASSTTHSGANVLTF
14	TRBV4-2	CASHLGGSGYGYTF
16	TRBV10-3	CAISDSGGVNTGELFF
16	TRBV24-1	CATSDSRDSLYRGYTF
15	TRBV19	CASSAPRVVGEKLFF